Sequencing of this T cell receptor (beta chain) was carried out in a study of blood T cells in healthy people across ages (dated by TCRdb to the mid-2010s). Regarding the research as a whole: In model experiments, template switching captured about one uniquely barcoded TCR beta cDNA molecule for every two T cells. The study measured age-related changes in TCR beta repertoire diversity using deep sequencing normalized with unique cDNA molecular identifiers. Four age groups were formed from the donors: young (average approximately 17 years), middle-aged (approximately 40), aged (62) and long-lived (82). Donors of different ages were randomly distributed across sequencing lanes to avoid experimental bias. Two additional independent replicas of 1 million unique cDNA reads from the same blood draw were analyzed for two donors (one aged 18 to 30 and one aged 80 or older).

Donors were 30 to 45 systemically healthy Caucasian individuals from Russia aged 6 to 90 years. Around 10 milliliters of peripheral blood were collected from each donor into EDTA-treated Vacutainer tubes. Ficoll-Paque density-gradient centrifugation was used to isolate PBMCs, with at least 6.5 million per sample. Trizol reagent was used to extract total RNA from the PBMCs, yielding at least 6 micrograms per sample. Naive CD45RAhigh/CD27high T cell percentages were measured by flow cytometry on a PBMC aliquot from every donor. A note on this clonotype: There is no known antigen for this receptor. Base qualities are missing; no much larger clone stands one base away.

The library was built by means of 5' RACE. Sequencing relied on an Illumina HiSeq 2500. The second PCR ran for about 6 to 12 cycles and used a J-beta primer mix along with a sample-barcoded 5' primer. A unique molecular identifier was introduced onto each TCR beta cDNA molecule by a template-switch 5' adaptor carrying 12 random nucleotides. Each sample yielded at least 3 million CDR3-containing paired-end reads. First-strand cDNA synthesis was performed from all RNA using the Mint cDNA synthesis kit, with priming by a TRBC-specific oligonucleotide. All cDNA was treated with uracil-DNA glycosylase and then went through a first 18-cycle PCR with the universal primers M1SS and BC2_uni_R. The authors' analysis ran thus. Normalization of each sample was performed by random selection of 1 million high-quality reads, each carrying a distinct molecular identifier. Reads sharing molecular identifiers were discarded rather than binned into consensus sequences. MiTCR, set to a Q25 quality threshold and the strictest error-elimination algorithm, was used for CDR3 identification, clonotype clustering and error correction. A nonparametric unseen species model with Euler transformation was used to estimate lower-bound total TCR beta diversity. The public sequencing data were trimmed at Q25 with fastp and processed into clonotypes with MiXCR by TCRdb, which kept only in-frame beta chains. Rows with one shared CDR3 protein collapse into an entry with the most common genes and DNA. The V and J calls here are based on TCRdb, not the publication. Within this sample are about 1.4 million distinct CDR3 sequences, with approximately 59% of them counted one time only. Jointly, the top ten make up 5.5% to 8% of the sample.

What the research found in general, with its limitations: Compared with the aged group, the long-lived group had more naive CD4+ T cells, fewer expanded clones and increased TCR diversity, suggesting age selection. The percentage of naive T cells measured by flow cytometry correlated strongly with observed TCR beta diversity. Because profiling used bulk unsorted PBMCs, naive and antigen-experienced compartments could not be compared conclusively. As age increased, observed TCR beta diversity per million T cells dropped in a roughly linear way, and a significant reduction was already evident by age roughly 40. Because the CMV infection status of the donors was unknown, age-related changes in expanded clonotypes may potentially have been confounded. Estimates of total diversity from one million sequenced T cells were regarded as lower bounds and underestimates.

This receptor was obtained from a man aged 18 to 29 in good health. Sequences were obtained from blood.

The sequenced DNA is TGTGCCAGCAGTTTATCTGGTAGCCCTCCTGAAAAGACGCAGTATTTT. This translates into CASSLSGSPPEKTQYF. The chain couples TRBV27 to TRBJ2-3; the D gene is unclear. CDR1 and CDR2 were assigned from the germline V gene (reference sequence) as MNHEY and SMNVEV. V gives up 0 bases and J gives up 9 bases, and the segment between their germline ends measures 19 bases. The CDR3 holds 16 amino acids from the cysteine to the phenylalanine. The sequence is cut down to CDR3 DNA, 48 bases in frame from base 1.